This TCR beta chain was found in a study of blood T cell repertoires in COVID-19 (dated by TCRdb to about 2020). About the investigation overall: Collaborator samples came from the United States, Italy and Spain and covered acute and convalescent phases of COVID-19. The prospective study material was composed of cDNA or gDNA derived from T cells, B-cell-depleted T cells, or PBMCs. The dataset comprised deeply sampled blood TCRbeta repertoires from subjects exposed to, actively infected with, or recovered from COVID-19. The repertoires were released in a freely available public database meant as a resource for research on the immune response to SARS-CoV-2. The samples were drawn from the first 160 participants of the ongoing ImmuneRACE study and from under 1,500 subjects provided by 6 global collaborators. The sample metadata nearly always contained a de-identified subject ID, COVID-19 status, age in years and sex. Where HLA class I and class II types were available, the types were taken from metadata supplied by the sample provider, not from assay-based typing.

Summary of the overall study and its limitations: Clinical and demographic metadata were provided uncurated, with the amount varying by source and participant.

Points on this clone: Its binding antigen is unknown. No much larger clonotype is one base removed from it; base qualities were not supplied.

Each collaborating institution followed its own protocols to collect whole blood in K2EDTA tubes. For TCRbeta analysis, collaborators shipped samples as frozen whole blood, isolated PBMCs, or DNA extracted from either of those sample types. TCRbeta CDR3 regions were amplified from genomic DNA by means of the immunoSEQ Assay, a bias-controlled multiplex PCR. The authors processed their data as follows. The number of nucleated cells in each sample was estimated from the amplification of reference gene primers within the assay. To quantify the absolute abundance of each unique TCRbeta CDR3 rearrangement, sequence reads were collapsed and filtered. For each sample, productive Simpson clonality was calculated as the square root of Simpson's diversity index over productive rearrangements. TCRdb obtained this table from immuneACCESS and retained in-frame rearrangements with V and J assigned. These tables miss some clones; where compared with another copy, unresolved V genes account for less than half of the shortfall, and the remainder is unexplained. V and J calls and clone size come straight from that table; D and trimming were deduced from the DNA. This sample has about 83,000 clones in its table, and 70% to 90% of those were observed once. Clones ranked in the top ten supply about 14% of the sample.

Source material: peripheral blood. This TCR was sampled from a woman at least 80 years old with acute or convalescent COVID-19.

The DNA sequence follows: TGTGCCAGCAGTGAAGCAAAGCTCAATCAGCCCCAGCATTTT. The resulting protein is CASSEAKLNQPQHF. The chain joins TRBV6-1 to TRBJ1-5; the D gene cannot be resolved reliably. For CDR1 and CDR2, the germline V gene lists MNHNS and SASEGT. Taken from cysteine to phenylalanine, the CDR3 has 14 residues. Of the read, only the CDR3 DNA is kept; its 42 bases are in frame from base 1. Relative to germline, V is 0 bases shorter and J is 3 bases shorter, with 6 bases between their ends.